The next 25 T cell receptor beta chains were all read from a single sample in a study of T cell changes during pregnancy in multiple sclerosis (dated 2019 in TCRdb). Receptors were amplified or captured by the immunoSEQ multiplex PCR assay. Held by TCRdb, this immuneACCESS table contains in-frame sequences only and omits some clones. Under half of the omission traces to an unresolved V gene where checked; the cause of the rest is unknown. This sample holds roughly 40,000 clones; 91% were observed only once. The ten most abundant clones make up about 0.5% of the sample. The sample was CD4+ T cells from peripheral blood mononuclear cells, taken in the second trimester of pregnancy. The receptors were gathered from a female donor in good health, enrolled as a control in a pregnancy study.

The rearrangement links TRBV18 to TRBJ2-1; 7 bases agree with TRBD2. The germline CDR1 and CDR2 sequences are KGHSH and LQKENI. The V gene end was trimmed by 0 bases and the J gene end by 4 bases; junction bases not matched to a gene: 6. CDR3 length: 16 amino acids. The CDR3 sequence is CASSPPISGFYNEQFF. CDR3 nucleotide sequence: TGTGCCAGCTCACCACCGATTAGCGGGTTTTACAATGAGCAGTTCTTC. The entire variable domain, with the rest obtained from reference TRBV18 and TRBJ2-1, is as follows: NAGVMQNPRHLVRRRGQEARLRCSPMKGHSHVYWYRQLPEEGLKFMVYLQKENIIDESGMPKERFSAEFPKEGPSILRIQQVVRGDSAAYFCASSPPISGFYNEQFFGPGTRLTVL.

The chain has TRBV14 and TRBJ2-1; a weak D match, TRBD2 (8 bases). CDR1 and CDR2 (germline): SGHDN, FVKESK. V lost 3 bases and J lost 13, with 28 bases in between. There are 17 residues in the CDR3. The CDR3, as DNA: TGTGCCAGCAGCCACCCTTGGGGGACAGCGGGAGTATACGAACAGTTCTTC. Protein sequence: CASSHPWGTAGVYEQFF.

This clone was recorded only once. V gene TRBV2 combines with J gene TRBJ2-1, with 14 bases identical to TRBD2. CDR1 SNHLY and CDR2 FYNNEI come from the germline V gene. V shed 3 bases and J 9 bases; nucleotides not matched to a gene: 10. This CDR3 contains 17 residues. CDR3 sequence reads: CASSDGLGLAGETEQFF. CDR3 nucleotides: TGTGCCAGCAGTGATGGCCTGGGACTAGCGGGGGAGACTGAGCAGTTCTTC.

The rearrangement joins TRBV27 to TRBJ1-6, with D possibly TRBD1 on 5 matching bases. This CDR3 is 15 amino acids long. V was trimmed by 0 bases and J by 5 bases, leaving 8 bases between them. Germline V CDR1 and CDR2: MNHEY, SMNVEV (reference sequence). The CDR3 DNA is TGTGCCAGCAGTTTATCGGGGCTGGATAATTCACCCCTCCACTTT. Translating it yields CASSLSGLDNSPLHF.

The chain combines TRBV21-1 with TRBJ2-5; the DNA was not compared with TRBD2, the D call given in the table. TRBV21-1 is noted as a pseudogene. The CDR3 contains 14 residues. The CDR3, as DNA: TGTGCCAGCACCGACTCGGCGGCGGAAGAGACCCAGTACTTC. This sequence encodes CASTDSAAEETQYF.

This clone was counted a single time. V and J are TRBV4-1 and TRBJ1-2; 7 bases fit TRBD1. V shed 5 bases and J 3 bases; nucleotides not matched to a gene: 6. The length of the CDR3 is 14 residues. Germline CDR1 reads MGHRA; CDR2 reads YSYEKL. The CDR3 sequence: CASSNTGEHYGYTF. The CDR3 bases are TGCGCCAGCAGCAATACAGGGGAGCACTATGGCTACACCTTC.

CDR3: CASSYRDRGPYEQYF. The CDR3 nucleotides read TGTGCCAGCAGTTACCGGGACAGGGGGCCATACGAGCAGTACTTC. This sequence joins TRBV6-5 and TRBJ2-7; TRBD1 aligns across 12 bases. Germline V gene lookup returns CDR1 MNHEY and CDR2 SVGAGI. The V and J ends lost 2 bases and 4 bases, in that order; junction bases with no gene match: 3. This CDR3 contains 15 residues.

The rearrangement links TRBV28 to TRBJ2-5; TRBD2 matches 11 bases. Trimming cost V 6 bases and J 5 bases; bases outside gene matches: 5. Germline loops: CDR1 MDHEN, CDR2 SYDVKM. The CDR3 runs 14 residues. CDR3 region: CASSSGLAAETQYF. CDR3 sequence (DNA): TGTGCCAGCAGCTCGGGACTAGCGGCGGAGACCCAGTACTTC.

This chain links TRBV19 with TRBJ2-7; 12 bases map to TRBD2. The CDR3 totals 19 residues. The ends lost 5 bases at V and 2 bases at J; junction bases unmatched: 16. The germline V gene encodes CDR1 LNHDA and CDR2 SQIVND (reference sequence). The CDR3 nucleotides are TGTGCCAGTAGTCCTCGGACTAGCGGGATGGGACCCCGAGCCTACGAGCAGTACTTC. Translating it yields CASSPRTSGMGPRAYEQYF.

In regard to this clone: The germline gene is not matched at one end of the junction; a read error may be the cause. The chain links TRBV27 to TRBJ2-5; 8 nucleotides align to TRBD2. Per germline, CDR1 MNHEY and CDR2 SMNVEV (reference sequence). There are 14 residues in the CDR3. In nucleotides, the CDR3 is TGTGCCAGCAGTTCCGGATCCGGGACTAGACCCGTTGACTTC. Translating it yields CASSSGSGTRPVDF.

The V call is TRBV30, the J call TRBJ2-1, with 11 positions matching TRBD2. CDR3 length: 17 amino acids. The V gene's germline CDR1 is GTSNPN and CDR2 SVGIG (reference sequence). V lost 3 bases to trimming and J lost 9 bases; unmatched junction nucleotides: 16. CDR3 DNA sequence: TGTGCCTGGAGACTAACCTGGGGACTAGCGGCAGGCGGTGAGCAGTTCTTC. Amino acids: CAWRLTWGLAAGGEQFF.

The chain couples TRBV5-6 to TRBJ2-1, with a possible D match to TRBD1 (5 bases). This CDR3 is 12 amino acids long. V lost 2 bases, J lost 5 bases, and 5 bases lay in between. CDR1 SGHDT and CDR2 YYEEEE come from the germline V gene. CDR3 amino acids: CASSLQDNEQFF. As DNA, the CDR3 is TGTGCCAGCAGCTTACAGGACAATGAGCAGTTCTTC.

This clone was observed a single time. This chain links TRBV7-3 with TRBJ1-3; D gene uncertain. From germline, CDR1 is SGHTA and CDR2 FQGTGA. The CDR3 sequence is 13 residues long. The V end was cut by 3 bases, the J end by 3 bases, with 6 bases between. The CDR3 DNA follows: TGTGCCAGCAGCTTGGGGAGTGGAAACACCATATATTTT. This sequence encodes CASSLGSGNTIYF.

This chain links TRBV19 with TRBJ2-7; 12 bases fit TRBD2. The ends lost 7 bases at V and 6 bases at J; junction bases unmatched: 7. Germline CDR1 and CDR2: LNHDA and SQIVND (reference sequence). The CDR3 loop spans 14 amino acids. This chain's CDR3 is CASNTGLAGTEQYF. For the CDR3, the DNA is TGTGCCAGTAACACTGGACTAGCGGGAACCGAGCAGTACTTC.

The genes are TRBV19 and TRBJ2-1; D unclear. The CDR3 extends over 11 amino acids. CDR1 and CDR2 from the germline V gene are LNHDA and SQIVND (reference sequence). Trimming removed 8 bases from V and 9 bases from J, with 11 bases in between. CDR3 DNA sequence: TGTGCCAGTCAGTCTTTCAGTGAGCAGTTCTTC. It specifies CASQSFSEQFF.

The rearrangement joins TRBV7-2 to TRBJ2-7; D is possibly TRBD2 (5 bases). Trimming left V 0 bases short and J 2 bases short, with 11 bases between. This CDR3 region has 15 residues. Per germline, CDR1 SGHTA and CDR2 FQGNSA. Here the CDR3 reads CASSLAPRGPYEQYF. Written as DNA, the CDR3 is TGTGCCAGCAGCTTAGCCCCTAGAGGGCCCTACGAGCAGTACTTC.

The genes are TRBV7-3 and TRBJ1-2; D possibly corresponds to TRBD1 (6 bases). Germline V CDR1 and CDR2: SGHTA, FQGTGA. Trimming stripped 2 bases from V and 6 bases from J, with 16 bases between. The CDR3 runs 15 residues. The CDR3 here is CASSLDGQSKDGYTF. DNA of the CDR3: TGTGCCAGCAGCTTAGACGGACAGTCTAAGGATGGCTACACCTTC.

V gene TRBV5-1 combines with J gene TRBJ2-1; 11 bases line up with TRBD2. The CDR3 loop spans 17 amino acids. V lost 0 bases and J lost 4; bases outside the gene matches: 6. From germline, CDR1 is SGHRS and CDR2 YFSETQ. The DNA for the CDR3 is TGCGCCAGCAGCTTGGTGGTGACTAGCGGGAAGTACAATGAGCAGTTCTTC. Amino acids: CASSLVVTSGKYNEQFF.

The chain carries TRBV27 and TRBJ2-1; 8 bases map to TRBD1. This CDR3 is built from 15 residues. Germline V gene lookup returns CDR1 MNHEY and CDR2 SMNVEV (reference sequence). The trim removed 7 bases at V and 3 bases at J, leaving 8 bases unmatched. CDR3 amino acids: CASNPTGAGYNEQFF. CDR3 nucleotide sequence: TGTGCCAGCAACCCGACAGGGGCCGGCTACAATGAGCAGTTCTTC.

The chain carries TRBV5-1 and TRBJ2-5; D is possibly TRBD2 (5 bases). The CDR3 contains 14 residues. CDR1 and CDR2 from the germline V gene are SGHRS and YFSETQ. The ends were cut back, 4 bases at V and 5 bases at J, with 15 bases in the middle. Here the CDR3 DNA reads TGCGCCAGCAGCCTTGACCCTAGCAGTGAGACCCAGTACTTC. It codes for CASSLDPSSETQYF.

This chain uses TRBV5-1 with TRBJ2-3; 7 bases match TRBD1. The germline V gene encodes CDR1 SGHRS and CDR2 YFSETQ. Unmatched junction bases numbered 6, after V lost 6 bases and J lost 5 bases. This CDR3 has 13 amino acids. The CDR3 here is CASKGAAEDTQYF. Written as DNA, the CDR3 is TGCGCCAGCAAGGGGGCAGCGGAAGATACGCAGTATTTT.

The gene calls are TRBV5-4 and TRBJ2-1; a possible D gene is TRBD2 (6 bases). This CDR3 is built from 17 residues. Germline values: CDR1 SGHNT, CDR2 YYREEE (reference sequence). V was cut by 0 bases and J by 3 bases, with 16 bases left in between. CDR3 DNA: TGTGCCAGCAGCTTGGCGGATCGCGGGACGGGCTACAATGAGCAGTTCTTC. Translated, it gives CASSLADRGTGYNEQFF.

The gene calls are TRBV7-2 and TRBJ1-3; D remains ambiguous. The germline CDR1 and CDR2 sequences are SGHTA and FQGNSA. V gave up 2 bases and J gave up 8 bases, with 13 bases separating them. The CDR3 sequence is 14 residues long. The CDR3 DNA follows: TGTGCCAGCAGCTTAAGTTTTTCGGGAGACACCATATATTTT. This gives the protein CASSLSFSGDTIYF.

The rearrangement uses TRBV30 and TRBJ2-5; a possible D gene is TRBD2 (7 bases). The CDR3 is 18 amino acids. V lost 3 bases to trimming and J lost 5 bases, with 28 bases between them. From germline, CDR1 is GTSNPN and CDR2 SVGIG (reference sequence). The CDR3 coding sequence is TGTGCCTGGAGGGCAGCTCAATGGGGGGGGCCTCGGCAGGAGACCCAGTACTTC. The encoded protein is CAWRAAQWGGPRQETQYF.

The chain recombines TRBV5-4 with TRBJ1-2; 8 bases agree with TRBD1. The CDR3 is made up of 16 amino acids. The germline V gene has CDR1 SGHNT and CDR2 YYREEE (reference sequence). With 0 bases clipped from V and 3 bases from J, the junction kept 7 bases outside the gene matches. CDR3: CASSLAGQGGYYGYTF. The DNA of the CDR3 is TGTGCCAGCAGCTTGGCCGGACAGGGAGGGTACTATGGCTACACCTTC.